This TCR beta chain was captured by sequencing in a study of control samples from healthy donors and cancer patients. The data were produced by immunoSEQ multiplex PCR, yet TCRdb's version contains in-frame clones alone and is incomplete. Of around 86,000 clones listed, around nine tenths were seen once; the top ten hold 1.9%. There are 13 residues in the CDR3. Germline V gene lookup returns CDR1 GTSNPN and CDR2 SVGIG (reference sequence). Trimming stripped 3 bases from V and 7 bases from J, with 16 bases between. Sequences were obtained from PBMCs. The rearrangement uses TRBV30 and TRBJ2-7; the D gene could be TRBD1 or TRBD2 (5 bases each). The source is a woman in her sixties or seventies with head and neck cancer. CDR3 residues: CAWRGEPLEEQYF. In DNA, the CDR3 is TGTGCCTGGAGGGGGGAACCTCTGGAAGAGCAGTACTTC. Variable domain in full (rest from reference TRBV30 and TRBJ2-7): SQTIHQWPATLVQPVGSPLSLECTVEGTSNPNLYWYRQAAGRGLQLLFYSVGIGQISSEVPQNLSASRPQDRQFILSSKKLLLSDSGFYLCAWRGEPLEEQYFGPGTRLTVT.